This entry lists 25 T cell receptor beta chains sequenced from one sample in a study of cytomegalovirus exposure and HLA in healthy donors. Vbeta (60) and Jbeta (13) primers were used in the PCR. Assay: immunoSEQ multiplex PCR; the TCRdb copy retains only in-frame clones and omits some. The sample contains under 100,000 clones, more than 60% of which appear only once. The specimen was PBMCs. The receptors were sampled from a man aged 18 to 35 in good health and CMV-seropositive.

The genes are TRBV5-1 and TRBJ2-1; 13 positions match TRBD2. Germline V gene data show CDR1 as SGHRS and CDR2 as YFSETQ. The CDR3 is made up of 17 amino acids. V trimming: 4 bases; J trimming: 6 bases; junction bases outside the gene matches: 10. In nucleotides, the CDR3 is TGCGCCAGCAGCCGACAGGGGACTAGCGGGATTTCCAATGAGCAGTTCTTC. It is translated as CASSRQGTSGISNEQFF.

This clone appeared a single time. V and J are TRBV6-6 and TRBJ1-5; no firm D call. Looked up from germline, CDR1 is MNHNY and CDR2 is SVGAGI (reference sequence). CDR3 size: 15 residues. Trimming stripped 0 bases from V and 6 bases from J, with 12 bases between. DNA of the CDR3: TGTGCCAGCAGTTACTCGCTTGAACTCGGTCAGCCCCAGCATTTT. Protein: CASSYSLELGQPQHF.

This clone showed up just a few times. The rearrangement links TRBV7-8 to TRBJ2-3; tentative D call: TRBD2 (5 bases). V lost 8 bases and J 9 bases, leaving 12 bases between the germline ends. Per germline, CDR1 SGHVS and CDR2 FQNEAQ. This CDR3 is built from 11 residues. This CDR3 reads CASDRGTTQYF. The CDR3 DNA sequence: TGTGCCAGCGACCGGGGTACCACGCAGTATTTT. Looking up the rest from reference TRBV7-8 and TRBJ2-3 gives the full variable domain: GAGVSQSPRYKVAKRGQDVALRCDPISGHVSLFWYQQALGQGPEFLTYFQNEAQLDKSGLPSDRFFAERPEGSVSTLKIQRTQQEDSAVYLCASDRGTTQYFGPGTRLTVL.

CDR3 protein: CATRTDTQYF. Written as DNA, the CDR3 is TGTGCCACCCGTACAGATACGCAGTATTTT. The V and J genes are TRBV9 and TRBJ2-3; D gene ambiguous. V was clipped by 9 bases and J by 3 bases, with 5 bases between them. Germline CDR1 and CDR2: SGDLS and YYNGEE. The CDR3 covers 10 residues.

This chain uses TRBV5-1 with TRBJ2-5; 8 bases map to TRBD1. CDR3 length: 15 residues. Trimming took 0 bases from V and 3 from J; bases not matched to a gene: 4. Germline-derived CDR1 and CDR2 are SGHRS and YFSETQ. The chain's CDR3 is CASSLVGTGKETQYF. CDR3 in DNA: TGCGCCAGCAGCTTGGTTGGGACAGGAAAAGAGACCCAGTACTTC.

The rearrangement joins TRBV15 to TRBJ2-5, with D tentatively TRBD1 (6 bases). CDR1 and CDR2 (germline): LNHNV, YYDKDF (reference sequence). The CDR3 loop spans 15 amino acids. Trimming left V 0 bases short and J 5 bases short, with 13 bases between. This CDR3 is CATSRDQAGAETQYF. DNA for the CDR3: TGTGCCACCAGCAGAGATCAAGCAGGGGCGGAGACCCAGTACTTC.

As for this clone: A read error is likely, as this CDR3 ends without the conserved phenylalanine or tryptophan. The chain joins TRBV10-2 to TRBJ2-2, with a weak D call TRBD2 (6 bases). This CDR3 spans 16 amino acids. V was pared by 0 bases and J by 2 bases, with 10 bases between. The germline gives CDR1 WSHSY, CDR2 SAAADI. CDR3 protein: CASSESTGVNTGELFL. The CDR3 DNA reads TGCGCCAGCAGTGAGTCGACGGGAGTCAACACCGGGGAGCTGTTTCTT.

This chain joins TRBV4-1 and TRBJ2-7; 7 bases match TRBD2. The ends lost 1 base at V and 0 bases at J; junction bases unmatched: 3. This CDR3 has 15 amino acids. Germline assignment: CDR1 MGHRA and CDR2 YSYEKL. The CDR3 loop is CASSQVGRVSYEQYF. DNA for the CDR3: TGCGCCAGCAGCCAAGTTGGGAGGGTCTCCTACGAGCAGTACTTC.

The J gene is TRBJ2-1, the V gene TRBV6-5, with D tentatively TRBD1 (5 bases). The CDR3 is made up of 13 amino acids. Trimming cost V 5 bases and J 6 bases, with 11 bases left between them. Germline CDR1 and CDR2: MNHEY and SVGAGI. DNA of the CDR3: TGTGCCAGCAGTGCCCCTAGGGGCAATGAGCAGTTCTTC. This gives the protein CASSAPRGNEQFF.

This chain uses TRBV10-2 with TRBJ2-2, with TRBD2 identical over 12 bases. After removal of 5 bases from V and 6 bases from J, the junction contained 7 bases not matched to a gene. CDR1 is WSHSY and CDR2 is SAAADI in the germline V gene. The length of the CDR3 is 16 residues. The CDR3 DNA is TGCGCCAGCAGTTCTAGCGGGAGGGCCGAGGCCGGGGAGCTGTTTTTT. Translation gives CASSSSGRAEAGELFF.

The chain has TRBV21-1 and TRBJ2-3; the D call TRBD2 from the table was never checked on the DNA. TRBV21-1 is a documented pseudogene. CDR3 length: 17 residues. CDR3 DNA: TGTGCCAGCAGCAAAGGTCTAGCGGGAGGGCCCCCAGATACGCAGTATTTT. It specifies CASSKGLAGGPPDTQYF.

This clone turned up a few times. The CDR3 nucleotides read TGTGCCAGCACCGGGACACCGCCCAATGAAGCTTTCTTT. This gives the protein CASTGTPPNEAFF. The V and J genes are TRBV5-4 and TRBJ1-1; D possibly corresponds to TRBD1 (6 bases). The germline CDR1 and CDR2 sequences are SGHNT and YYREEE (reference sequence). V dropped 6 bases and J dropped 7 bases, with 16 bases sitting between them. The CDR3 extends over 13 amino acids.

This chain links TRBV15 with TRBJ2-3; D may be TRBD2 (6 bases). The CDR3 totals 15 residues. CDR1 and CDR2 from the germline V gene are LNHNV and YYDKDF (reference sequence). Trimming cost V 6 bases and J 6 bases, with 19 bases left between them. The CDR3 DNA follows: TGTGCCACCAGTGACGCCTCGGGAGTAGTGGATACGCAGTATTTT. This encodes CATSDASGVVDTQYF.

This clone was seen a handful of times. The rearrangement joins TRBV5-1 to TRBJ1-1, with D hard to call. V was cut by 4 bases and J by 4 bases, with 17 bases left in between. CDR1 is SGHRS, CDR2 YFSETQ, per germline. This CDR3 comprises 15 residues. Here the CDR3 DNA reads TGCGCCAGCAGCCTTATGGAGTCCAGCCTCACTGAAGCTTTCTTT. Translating it yields CASSLMESSLTEAFF.

The chain has TRBV7-2 and TRBJ2-7, with D perhaps matching TRBD2 (6 bases). This CDR3 comprises 13 residues. Trimming shortened V by 5 bases and J by 5 bases, and 13 bases separated the two germline ends. From germline, CDR1 is SGHTA and CDR2 FQGNSA. In DNA, the CDR3 is TGTGCCAGCAGCCATCCCGGGAGAAACGAGCAGTACTTC. It encodes CASSHPGRNEQYF.

The chain combines TRBV10-3 with TRBJ2-1, with TRBD1 matching 9 bases. Losses at the gene ends were 5 bases for V and 5 bases for J; bases not matched to a gene: 4. Germline CDR1 is ENHRY and CDR2 is SYGVKD. This CDR3 region has 14 residues. CDR3 nucleotides: TGTGCCATCAGTCCGACAGGGGGGAACAATGAGCAGTTCTTC. Residues: CAISPTGGNNEQFF.

The chain combines TRBV28 with TRBJ1-1; D is ambiguous. The CDR3 consists of 11 residues. Per germline, CDR1 MDHEN and CDR2 SYDVKM. With 3 bases removed from V and 6 bases from J, the gap between germline ends came to 5 bases. The CDR3: CASSFFAEAFF. In DNA form, the CDR3 reads TGTGCCAGCAGTTTCTTTGCTGAAGCTTTCTTT.

The chain uses TRBV6-1 and TRBJ1-1; D remains unclear. Germline values: CDR1 MNHNS, CDR2 SASEGT. V shed 6 bases and J shed 7 bases, with 18 bases lying between them. This CDR3 is 14 amino acids long. This CDR3 is CASRRNIEVGEAFF. CDR3 bases: TGTGCCAGCAGAAGGAACATCGAGGTCGGTGAAGCTTTCTTT.

The chain employs TRBV9 and TRBJ2-3, with D tentatively TRBD2 (5 bases). CDR3 length: 14 residues. V dropped 3 bases and J dropped 4 bases, with 12 bases sitting between them. Germline loops: CDR1 SGDLS, CDR2 YYNGEE. CDR3 coding DNA: TGTGCCAGCAGCGAGAGGCTAGCCGCAGATACGCAGTATTTT. This gives the protein CASSERLAADTQYF.

The V call is TRBV6-6, the J call TRBJ2-7; TRBD2 aligns across 8 bases. The length of the CDR3 is 13 residues. Germline CDR1 reads MNHNY; CDR2 reads SVGAGI (reference sequence). Losses at the gene ends were 10 bases for V and 4 bases for J; bases not matched to a gene: 9. The CDR3 region is CATSGTRRYEQYF. In DNA, the CDR3 is TGTGCCACTTCTGGGACTAGGCGGTACGAGCAGTACTTC.

This rearrangement joins TRBV28 to TRBJ2-7; D may be TRBD2 (5 bases). Germline V gives CDR1 MDHEN, CDR2 SYDVKM. This CDR3 spans 9 amino acids. The V gene lost 9 bases and the J gene lost 7 bases, with 7 bases spanning the gap. The DNA for the CDR3 is TGTGCCAGTGGGAGAGAGCAGTACTTC. Residues: CASGREQYF.

J is TRBJ2-7 and V is TRBV5-6, with D maybe TRBD1 (6 bases). The CDR3 sequence is 13 residues long. Deletions cut 0 bases from V and 2 bases from J, with 6 bases between. Germline V gene sequence: CDR1 SGHDT, CDR2 YYEEEE. The CDR3 loop reads CASSLDRAYEQYF. Here the CDR3 DNA reads TGTGCCAGCAGCTTGGACAGGGCCTACGAGCAGTACTTC. Filled out from reference TRBV5-6 and TRBJ2-7, the complete variable domain reads DAGVTQSPTHLIKTRGQQVTLRCSPKSGHDTVSWYQQALGQGPQFIFQYYEEEERQRGNFPDRFSGHQFPNYSSELNVNALLLGDSALYLCASSLDRAYEQYFGPGTRLTVT.

The J gene is TRBJ2-7, the V gene TRBV4-1; D gene uncertain. Germline CDR1 reads MGHRA; CDR2 reads YSYEKL. This CDR3 spans 13 amino acids. V lost 3 bases, J lost 4 bases, and 10 bases lay in between. As DNA, the CDR3 is TGCGCCAGCAGCCATGGAACAGCTTACGAGCAGTACTTC. Encoded protein: CASSHGTAYEQYF.

The V gene is TRBV7-8, the J gene TRBJ2-5; 9 nucleotides match TRBD2. The CDR3 is made up of 16 amino acids. Germline loops: CDR1 SGHVS, CDR2 FQNEAQ. V shed 3 bases, J shed 6 bases, and the junction held 11 bases outside the gene matches. The CDR3 spells CASSFGGRAGIKTQYF. The DNA for the CDR3 is TGTGCCAGCAGCTTTGGCGGGAGGGCCGGGATAAAGACCCAGTACTTC.

The rearrangement uses TRBV28 and TRBJ2-7; 10 nucleotides agree with TRBD1. Germline V gene data show CDR1 as MDHEN and CDR2 as SYDVKM. The CDR3 runs to 14 residues. Trimming removed 6 bases from V and 3 bases from J; junction bases left unmatched: 5. The CDR3 DNA reads as TGTGCCAGCAGATCAGGACAGGGGGGCTACGAGCAGTACTTC. This gives the protein CASRSGQGGYEQYF.